Sequencing of this TCR beta chain was carried out in a study of CD8 T cells in Susac syndrome. Trimming stripped 1 base from V and 6 bases from J, with 10 bases between. The CDR3 contains 14 residues. Negative isolation was used for CD8+ and CD4+ T cells and FACS enrichment for TEMRA cells. Random hexamers were used to reverse transcribe an amount of 0.5 to 1 ug RNA. Across 54 Vbeta and 13 Jbeta, immunoSEQ multiplex PCR amplified TCR beta CDR3. MiXCR, run by TCRdb on the immunoSEQ multiplex PCR reads, gives a single entry per CDR3 protein. The data show under 150,000 distinct CDR3 sequences, 80% seen once.

Sequences were obtained from CD8+ T cells from PBMCs. This receptor was taken from a human donor with multiple sclerosis. The V call is TRBV12-3 or TRBV12-4, the J call TRBJ2-1, with D possibly being TRBD1 (6 bases). CDR3 nucleotides: TGTGCCAGCAGTTTAGGGGGGCTAGGCAATGAGCAGTTCTTC. It yields the protein CASSLGGLGNEQFF.